This record looks at one T cell receptor (beta chain) sequence and its context. Its specificity is not known. Trimming removed 6 bases from V and 0 bases from J, with 15 bases in between. Germline V CDR1 and CDR2: SQVTM, ANQGSEA. The CDR3 has 14 amino acids. These data originate in a study of shared clonotypes between healthy human individuals. Data came from immunoSEQ multiplex PCR; TCRdb stores just in-frame clones and leaves some out. The sample consists of under 1,100,000 clones, around four fifths of them appearing once. Donors were healthy HIV-negative adults without recent acute infections or vaccinations. Every contributor of samples was a Caucasian grown-up residing in Nashville, Tennessee. Findings and caveats of the study: Generally, estimated richness proved larger in naive subsets than it did in memory subsets. Among non-shared clonotypes, generation probabilities were lower than among those shared by all four donors.

The clonotype comes from a man between 18 and 35 years old in good health. Sequenced sample: memory CD4+ T cells sorted from blood. Subset denoted: CD45RA-negative fraction. The chain links TRBV29-1 to TRBJ2-7; D possibly corresponds to TRBD1 (6 bases). Here the CDR3 reads CSVRKDSDSYEQYF. As DNA, the CDR3 is TGCAGCGTGAGGAAGGACAGCGACTCCTACGAGCAGTACTTC.